The 9 T cell receptor beta chains below come from one sample, sequenced in a study of regulatory T cells in long-lasting Graves disease. Relying on iRepertoire HTBI primers and Arm-PCR of CDR3 regions, the team built TCR beta libraries. Via MiXCR, TCRdb re-called the multiplex PCR reads, giving one row per CDR3 protein. The sample records 360,000 or so distinct CDR3 sequences, roughly 24% being singletons. Described time point: persistent/refractory GD, antithyroid drugs over 5 years with positive TRAb. PBMC RNA was the source of the TCR library. Source: peripheral blood mononuclear cells (PBMCs), taken when the disease was refractory, from a patient treated with antithyroid drugs. Receptor source: a middle-aged woman with Graves disease.

DNA of the CDR3: TGTGCCAGCAGCTCCGGGGACAGGTCGAATCAGCCCCAGCATTTT. Amino acids: CASSSGDRSNQPQHF. J is TRBJ1-5 and V is TRBV5-6; 8 nucleotides agree with TRBD1. The CDR3 length is 15 residues. Unmatched junction bases numbered 6, after V lost 3 bases and J lost 4 bases. Germline CDR1 is SGHDT and CDR2 is YYEEEE. The variable domain in full, with the rest retrieved from reference TRBV5-6 and TRBJ1-5, is DAGVTQSPTHLIKTRGQQVTLRCSPKSGHDTVSWYQQALGQGPQFIFQYYEEEERQRGNFPDRFSGHQFPNYSSELNVNALLLGDSALYLCASSSGDRSNQPQHFGDGTRLSIL.

In its sample, this clonotype was seen many times. The chain has TRBV28 and TRBJ1-5; 7 nucleotides line up with TRBD1. The CDR3 is 14 amino acids. V shed 4 bases and J 7 bases; nucleotides not matched to a gene: 7. The germline V gene encodes CDR1 MDHEN and CDR2 SYDVKM. This chain's CDR3 is CASSSEQGRQPQHF. The CDR3 region has the DNA TGTGCCAGCAGTTCAGAACAGGGGAGGCAGCCCCAGCATTTT.

This sequence joins TRBV14 and TRBJ2-7; 8 bases agree with TRBD2. The CDR3 is 18 residues long. The V gene end was trimmed by 1 base and the J gene end by 0 bases; junction bases not matched to a gene: 11. Germline V gene lookup returns CDR1 SGHDN and CDR2 FVKESK. CDR3 DNA: TGTGCCAGCAGCCAAGGTAGATGGTCACTAGCGGACTCCTACGAGCAGTACTTC. The encoded protein is CASSQGRWSLADSYEQYF.

V is TRBV4-1 and J is TRBJ2-7; 11 bases align to TRBD2. Germline CDR1 MGHRA, CDR2 YSYEKL. The trim removed 6 bases at V and 6 bases at J, leaving 7 bases unmatched. This CDR3 is 14 amino acids long. The CDR3 region has the DNA TGCGCCAGCAGTGGGACTAGCGGAATGGGCGAGCAGTACTTC. Residues: CASSGTSGMGEQYF.

The chain uses TRBV20-1 and TRBJ2-5, with a possible D match to TRBD2 (6 bases). The CDR3 length is 11 residues. Germline values: CDR1 DFQATT, CDR2 SNEGSKA (reference sequence). The V end was cut by 6 bases, the J end by 4 bases, with 9 bases between. The CDR3 DNA sequence: TGCAGTGCCACAGCGGGAGAGACCCAGTACTTC. It specifies CSATAGETQYF.

About this clonotype itself: Given the absence of the conserved phenylalanine or tryptophan at the CDR3 end, a read error is likely. The chain's CDR3 is CASSLEGTGYYEQYC. As DNA, the CDR3 is TGTGCCAGCAGCTTAGAAGGGACAGGCTACTACGAGCAGTACTGC. The rearrangement uses TRBV11-2 and TRBJ2-7; 8 bases are shared with TRBD1. Germline V gives CDR1 SGHAT, CDR2 FQNNGV. This CDR3 contains 15 residues. The junction had 4 bases not matched to a gene; V was cut back by 0 bases and J by 3 bases.

This clonotype came up many times. The chain carries TRBV28 and TRBJ2-5, with 10 bases identical to TRBD1. The CDR3 length is 16 residues. Germline V gene lookup returns CDR1 MDHEN and CDR2 SYDVKM. V dropped 4 bases and J dropped 5; count of bases not matched to a gene: 10. The CDR3 reads CASSSPSDRGSETQYF. DNA for the CDR3: TGTGCCAGCAGTTCTCCTTCGGACAGGGGGTCTGAGACCCAGTACTTC.

This clonotype has ten or more counts. This rearrangement joins TRBV20-1 to TRBJ2-7; D is uncertain. CDR3 length: 13 residues. V lost 4 bases to trimming and J lost 4 bases, with 14 bases between them. CDR1 is DFQATT and CDR2 is SNEGSKA in the germline V gene (reference sequence). CDR3 nucleotides: TGCAGTGCTACTCCGTCGTGGGAATACGAGCAGTACTTC. It yields the protein CSATPSWEYEQYF.

This clonotype was seen repeatedly, ten times or more. V and J are TRBV7-8 and TRBJ2-5; 11 bases agree with TRBD2. Germline assignment: CDR1 SGHVS and CDR2 FQNEAQ. The junction had 11 bases not matched to a gene; V was cut back by 5 bases and J by 0 bases. The CDR3 totals 18 residues. DNA of the CDR3: TGTGCCAGCAGCCCCAAGAACTGGGGACTAGCGGACCAAGAGACCCAGTACTTC. This encodes CASSPKNWGLADQETQYF.